This T cell receptor (beta chain) was retrieved from a study of CXCR3-negative and CXCR3-positive naive CD8 T cells. Study-level points and caveats: Naive subsets had comparable surface CD5, so TRB CDR3 properties gauged TCR strength. More hydrophobic TRB CDR3s were found in CXCR3-positive naive cells than in CXCR3-negative naive cells. Similar TRBV-TRBJ usage characterized naive CXCR3-negative and CXCR3-positive cells; memory cells differed.

As concerns this clonotype: Its specificity is unknown.

Libraries of TRB cDNA were made by 5' RACE and carried UMIs. From its re-call of the 5' RACE reads, TCRdb lists each CDR3 protein once, without DNA. The sample totals about 89,000 distinct CDR3 sequences. This sequence was found in a human donor in good health. Some clones in this sample may be carry-over from other donors' samples. The sample was naive CXCR3+ CD8+ T cells from blood. The subset denotes: CD45RO-CCR7+CD27+CD95- naive CD8+ T cells expressing CXCR3 (TNR3+).

The CDR3: CAWRDVPKNTEAFF. V is TRBV30 and J is TRBJ1-1. The CDR3 is 14 residues long. Germline lookup yields CDR1 GTSNPN and CDR2 SVGIG (reference sequence).